What follows describes a single T cell receptor (beta chain). It lacks a known antigen. One junction end disagrees with the germline gene, perhaps due to a read error. The sample comes from a study of cytomegalovirus exposure and HLA in healthy donors listed by TCRdb under 2017. For context, the study as a whole: According to an earlier analysis of a few hundred of the donors, 150 million to 200 million T cells yielded 95 million to 140 million unique TCR beta sequences and less than 300 Gb of sequence data. An early release covering roughly 600 HLA-typed donors comprised approximately 300 gigabases of sequencing data and around 80 million unique TCR sequences. The genetic ancestry cluster associated with self-reported Caucasian donors included over 65% of the roughly 400 genotyped donors. The study aimed to test whether cataloging public T cell receptors could reveal signatures of past pathogen exposure. The study profiled the T cell repertoires of 500 to 800 subjects by immunosequencing and related them to cytomegalovirus serostatus. Besides the first cohort of more than 650 subjects, a separate validation cohort made up of 90 to 150 different subjects was used. To predict cytomegalovirus infection status, the study brought together high-throughput TCR immunosequencing, statistical association of individual TCRs with disease status, and machine learning. A later analysis re-analyzed previously published TCR beta repertoires from 600 to 850 donors and added high-resolution HLA genotyping to study TCR occurrence patterns. Rather than drawing on any new phenotypic data, the later analysis identified candidate immune exposures from TCR beta sequences and the way those sequences occurred across donors. An earlier analysis of 587 of the donors used high-throughput TCR beta sequencing to judge whether each TCR beta V gene segment behaved as functional or pseudogenic. Alongside the repertoire data, information on donor age, sex, ethnicity and CMV serostatus was compiled. A later genetic analysis used genome-wide SNP genotypes for about three fifths of the 666 donors, treating that subset as a discovery cohort. All discovery cohort repertoires had been generated using a single sequencing platform. Class I and class II HLA loci were covered by the typing at four-digit resolution. Typing coverage differed by locus: A, B, C, DRB1 and DQB1 were typed in roughly 620-630 donors, DQA1 in approximately 520, DPA1 in 600 to 610, and DPB1 in roughly 470. Roughly five DR-DQ haplotypes were treated as single units for association and clustering because of strong linkage in the cohort. On average, approximately 250,000 unique TCR beta nucleotide sequences were sequenced per donor among some 430 genotyped donors of the cohort, with roughly 20% of those sequences being non-productive.

The cohort consisted of more than 650 healthy bone marrow donors. All cohort members were sampled while nominally healthy, although unrecorded immune exposures were likely present. The donor was CMV seropositive and belonged to the group of 250 to 300 seropositive cohort members. Each donor provided a peripheral blood sample, and peripheral blood mononuclear cells were used for TCR beta sequencing. Genomic DNA extraction from the blood cell samples was performed with the Qiagen DNeasy Blood Extraction Kit. The germline V gene encodes CDR1 SSHAT and CDR2 FNYEAQ (reference sequence). From the cysteine up to the phenylalanine, the CDR3 has a length of 15 residues. Only the CDR3 portion is preserved as DNA: 45 bases, with reading frame beginning at the first base. Points the paper makes about the study in general: For the cohort, immune exposure information was limited to CMV serostatus. In this cohort, only TCR beta chains were sequenced, and detectable features were limited by the absence of alpha or paired-chain data. Linkage disequilibrium might explain the correlated functional status among segregating V segments, but an unknown experimental factor could not be excluded. Sequencing depth was assumed to be roughly uniform across donors in the presence/absence analyses, though that assumption may not hold. A later analysis associated about 17,000 TCR beta sequences with specific HLA alleles at a false discovery rate of 0.05. The sequencing pipeline was judged likely to have produced a cluster of highly shared sequence variants as a technical artifact. According to the authors, the approach could potentially be generalized to other disease states and immunological phenotypes. According to a later analysis, TCR association rates differed among HLA loci, with DRB1 alleles showing the most associated TCRs and HLA-C alleles showing the fewest. While some public TCRs were present in many individuals, most TCR sequences turned up only very rarely across donors. An association between a missense DCLRE1C variant and V-gene and J-gene trimming of TCR beta chains was found in a later genetic analysis and replicated in an independent cohort. A total of some 180 TCR beta chains were listed by the study as associated with cytomegalovirus. Strong co-occurrence of HLA alleles, especially DR and DQ, made assigning TCR associations to individual alleles difficult. Because counts were too low, around 18 rarely observed V segments, including chromosome 9 orphons, were left out of the earlier analysis of a few hundred of the donors. An earlier analysis of approximately 530 of the donors showed that most TCR beta V segments appeared in productive rearrangements either about 87% or about 30% of the time, which broadly matched IMGT annotations. In vitro tests confirmed that a few of the cytomegalovirus-associated TCR beta chains recognize cytomegalovirus antigens. According to a later analysis, parvovirus B19, influenza, CMV and Epstein-Barr virus appeared linked to several top co-occurrence clusters. A further reported finding was that TCR beta sequences accurately predicted the HLA-A and HLA-B alleles for most subjects in the first cohort. Some IMGT-functional V segments, including TRBV6-2 and TRBV6-3, could not be distinguished by the 87-base-pair reads and were therefore excluded. Because some donors lacked HLA typing at each locus, the association tests relied only on the typed subset. Compared with the approximately 670-donor mean, donors in an Asian-associated ancestry cluster had fewer N-insertions in productive TCRs, according to a later genetic analysis. In a later analysis, HLA-associated TCR beta chains were found to be more clonally expanded and to have lower generation probabilities than equally common non-associated chains. Cytomegalovirus status was reported to be diagnosed by the classifier with high specificity and sensitivity in both the original and validation cohorts. According to a later analysis, most CMV-associated TCR beta chains appeared to be HLA-restricted, and the HLA associations seemed to be driven largely by CMV exposure.

Receptor libraries were prepared by the immunoSEQ multiplex PCR assay. For the multiplex PCR, a mixture combining 60 forward primers for TCR Vbeta segments and 13 reverse primers for TCR Jbeta segments was used. The CDR3 region of rearranged TCR beta genes was amplified from genomic DNA with a multiplex PCR assay. The amplified TCR beta libraries were sequenced on the Illumina HiSeq System as 87-base-pair reads. The published analysis was carried out like this. A later analysis counted approximately 74 million unique TCR beta chains across the 550 to 700 repertoires, and about 10 million of these chains were shared by at least two donors. Raw reads were error-corrected and collapsed into unique sequences with a nearest-neighbor algorithm that merged closely related sequences to remove PCR and sequencing errors. V, D and J gene segments were assigned by aligning CDR3 sequences to IMGT reference sequences. For a sequence to be retained, at least a six-nucleotide match to both a V gene segment and a J gene segment was required. Rearrangements were classified as productive when the CDR3 lacked stop codons and remained in frame with V and J, and all other rearrangements were classified as non-productive. CDR3 was defined according to IMGT convention as the region running from the second conserved V-encoded cysteine to the conserved J-encoded phenylalanine. The earlier analysis of about 590 of the donors excluded sequences that lacked an unambiguous match to a single V gene segment. An earlier analysis of fewer than 750 of the donors called V segments functional above 56.7% productive rearrangements and segregating when the between-donor standard deviation exceeded 5%. A statistical classification framework was developed to diagnose cytomegalovirus status using the catalog of TCR beta chain sequences. V and J gene assignment, in a later analysis, came from comparing TCR nucleotide sequences with IMGT/GENE-DB human TR gene sequences. A later analysis assigned CDR3 sequences and most-parsimonious VDJ recombination scenarios with the TCRdist pipeline. In a later analysis, every TCR beta chain was defined by the combination of its CDR3 amino acid sequence and its V-gene family, and reads without a unique V-gene family were dropped. A later analysis removed several hundred highly shared, low-generation-probability nucleotide sequences to deal with suspected cross-contamination and a sequencing artifact. In a later analysis, a clonal expansion index was calculated for each public chain from normalized within-repertoire ranks of inferred template counts. Generation probabilities in a later analysis came from a VDJ recombination model fitted to out-of-frame rearrangements, and those results were checked against IGoR. In a later analysis, hypergeometric tests were used to score TCR-TCR, TCR-HLA and TCR-CMV co-occurrence, with a repertoire-size bias correction applied to TCR pairs. False discovery rates were estimated in a later analysis by permuting HLA or CMV assignments 20 times. In a later analysis, co-occurring TCRs were grouped with DBSCAN, and TCRdist sequence similarity was added when clustering was performed within HLA-allele-positive subsets. Repertoires with fewer than 30,000 or more than 120,000 public chains were left out of co-occurrence clustering, as were five repertoires with anomalous nucleotide sharing. Not all clones reach the TCRdb copy of this immuneACCESS table, which keeps in-frame sequences only. Checked studies attribute under half of the gap to unresolved V genes and leave the rest unexplained. Clonal size and the V and J genes are those of that table, whereas D and trimming came from the DNA. A total of about 270,000 clones appear in this sample, about nine tenths of them only once. Around 4% of the sample is in the top ten clones.

Sequenced: PBMCs. The TCR originated in a man between 40 and 49 years old in good health and CMV-seropositive. This receptor chain uses TRBV7-7 and TRBJ2-5, with 8 bases aligning to TRBD1. The CDR3 in this case is CASSNRQGTGETQYF. The nucleotide sequence reads as follows: TGTGCTAGCAGCAACCGACAGGGGACTGGAGAGACCCAGTACTTC.